This T cell receptor (beta chain) was identified during a study of T-cell memory formation after mild COVID-19. General study findings and limits: Nothing confirmed that second-wave clones peaking on day 37 were specific for SARS-CoV-2. The main location of contracting CD4+ clones was CM and EM, and that of contracting CD8+ clones was EMRA.

Germline assignment: CDR1 SNHLY and CDR2 FYNNEI. Between the trimmed V and J ends, which lost 5 bases and 6 bases, there was a span of 16 bases. The CDR3 runs 15 residues. About this clonotype: Its antigen is undetermined.

5'RACE, which relied on constant-segment primers, yielded TCR alpha and TCR beta cDNA libraries carrying sample barcodes and UMIs. TCRdb reprocessed the 5' RACE reads with MiXCR, giving one entry per CDR3 protein. The table lists just over 350,000 distinct CDR3 sequences, roughly an eighth of them singletons. Sequences were obtained from PBMCs or a T cell subset sorted from them (not recorded which). The rearrangement uses TRBV2 and TRBJ2-2, with D hard to call. This TCR derives from a man aged 18 to 29 who had mild COVID-19 (a few samples of this study predate the infection). Cell type and time point are not known. DNA of the CDR3: TGTGCCAGCAGTCCCACTAACTTAGAAGCCGGGGAGCTGTTTTTT. Protein: CASSPTNLEAGELFF.